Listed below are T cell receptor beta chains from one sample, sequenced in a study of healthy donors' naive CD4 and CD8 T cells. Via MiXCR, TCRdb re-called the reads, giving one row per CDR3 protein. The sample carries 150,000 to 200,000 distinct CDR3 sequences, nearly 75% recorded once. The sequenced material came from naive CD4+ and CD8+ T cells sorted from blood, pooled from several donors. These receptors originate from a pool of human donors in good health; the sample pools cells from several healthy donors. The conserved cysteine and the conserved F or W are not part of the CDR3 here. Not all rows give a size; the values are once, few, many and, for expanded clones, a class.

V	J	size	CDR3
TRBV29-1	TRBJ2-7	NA	SVERSQGSYEQY
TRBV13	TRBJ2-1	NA	ASSLAQGAHEQF
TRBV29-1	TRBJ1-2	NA	SVGTDGYT
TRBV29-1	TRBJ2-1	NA	SVAALAGYNEQF
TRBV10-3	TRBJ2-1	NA	AISREDEQF
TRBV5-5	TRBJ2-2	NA	ASSPFRTSGTNTGELF
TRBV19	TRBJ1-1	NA	ASTSTGSNLLPNTEAF
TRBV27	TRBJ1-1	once	ASSLRFGAGEAF
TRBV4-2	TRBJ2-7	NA	ASSQDRLAGGHPSNEQY
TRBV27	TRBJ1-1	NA	ASSLSTGYTEAF
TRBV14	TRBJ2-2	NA	ASSSGQGAAGELF
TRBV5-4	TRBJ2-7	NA	ASSLGLAESSYEQY
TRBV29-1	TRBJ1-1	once	SVRHTPNTEAF
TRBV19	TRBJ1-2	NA	ASSPGTGDYGYT
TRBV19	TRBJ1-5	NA	ASSIEGPGQPQH
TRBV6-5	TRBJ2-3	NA	ASSDSRSTDTQY
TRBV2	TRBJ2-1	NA	ASKGGSSYNEQF
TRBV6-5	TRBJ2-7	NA	ASSYWGQDTSREQY
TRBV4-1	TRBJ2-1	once	ANSHYRSGTGAYNEQF
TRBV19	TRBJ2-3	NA	ASSIAGQAPGVVETQY
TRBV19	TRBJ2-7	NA	ASRSERLSYEQY
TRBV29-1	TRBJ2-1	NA	SAAEGLEQF
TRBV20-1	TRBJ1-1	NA	SRGNAEAF
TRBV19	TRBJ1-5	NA	ASTPIGGGGQPQH
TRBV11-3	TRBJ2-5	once	ASSLRTPSAQETQY
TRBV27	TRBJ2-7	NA	ASSRERSGSYEQY
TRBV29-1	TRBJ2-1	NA	SVVSGGLYNEQF
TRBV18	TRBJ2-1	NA	ASSPQAANNEQF
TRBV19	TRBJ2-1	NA	ASLAGPVDEQF
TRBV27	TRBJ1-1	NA	ASSYTHRDWTEAF
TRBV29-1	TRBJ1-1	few	SVEHRDGTEAF
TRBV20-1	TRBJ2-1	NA	SARDKFTASAD
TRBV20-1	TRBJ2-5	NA	SAKLTGKGGETQY
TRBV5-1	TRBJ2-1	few	ASSPESGSYNEQF
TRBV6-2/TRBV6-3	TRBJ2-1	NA	ASTGTGQYNEQF
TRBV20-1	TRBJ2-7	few	SARDYHEQY
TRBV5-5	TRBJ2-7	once	ASSLTSGGIYEQY
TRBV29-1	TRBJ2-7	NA	SVEVFNSGNQDEQY
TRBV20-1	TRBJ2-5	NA	SALPGQQETQY
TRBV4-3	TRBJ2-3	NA	ASSQDSRAADTQY
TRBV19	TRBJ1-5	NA	ASSPFTGPSNQPQH
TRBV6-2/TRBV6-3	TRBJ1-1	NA	ASSYYQAGRDTEAF
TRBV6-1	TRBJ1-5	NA	ASSEPHRVSNQPQH
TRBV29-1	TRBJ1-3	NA	SAKSVDSGNTIY
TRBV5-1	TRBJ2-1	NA	ASSLETADNEQF
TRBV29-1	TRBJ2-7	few	SVRTGSSYEQY
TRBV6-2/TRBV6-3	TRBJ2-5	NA	ASSLTGLRETQY
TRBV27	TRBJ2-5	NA	ASSYAGTQY
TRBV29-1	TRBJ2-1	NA	SVGRDSYNEQF
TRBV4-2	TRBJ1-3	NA	ASSQDRNPGNTIY
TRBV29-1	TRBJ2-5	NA	SVEVAGFQETQY
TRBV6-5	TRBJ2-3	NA	ASSYVLAGSTDTQY
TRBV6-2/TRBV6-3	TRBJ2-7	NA	ASSYRGGSSYEQY
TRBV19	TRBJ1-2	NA	ASSPSGAAKLHYGYT
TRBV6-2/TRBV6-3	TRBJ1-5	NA	ASSIRTGGDQPQH
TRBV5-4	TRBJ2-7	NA	ASSLEGRSYEQY
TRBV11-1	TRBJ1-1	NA	ASSLLWGDTEAF